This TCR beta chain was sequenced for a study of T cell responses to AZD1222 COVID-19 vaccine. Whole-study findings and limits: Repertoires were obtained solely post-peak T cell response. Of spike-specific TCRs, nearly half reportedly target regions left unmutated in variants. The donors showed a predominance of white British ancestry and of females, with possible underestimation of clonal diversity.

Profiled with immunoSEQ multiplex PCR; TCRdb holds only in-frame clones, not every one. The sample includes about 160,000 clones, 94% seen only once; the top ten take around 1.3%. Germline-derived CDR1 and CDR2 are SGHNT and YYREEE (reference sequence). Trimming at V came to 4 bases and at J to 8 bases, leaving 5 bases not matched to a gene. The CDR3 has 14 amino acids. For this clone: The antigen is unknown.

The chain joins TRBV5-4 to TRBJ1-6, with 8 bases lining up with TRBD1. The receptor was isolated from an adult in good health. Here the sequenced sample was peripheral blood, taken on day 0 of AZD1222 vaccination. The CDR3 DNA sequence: TGTGCCAGCAGCCGTAACAGGGGGGATTCACCCCTCCACTTT. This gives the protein CASSRNRGDSPLHF. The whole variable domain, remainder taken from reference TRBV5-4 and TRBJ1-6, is ETGVTQSPTHLIKTRGQQVTLRCSSQSGHNTVSWYQQALGQGPQFIFQYYREEENGRGNFPPRFSGLQFPNYSSELNVNALELDDSALYLCASSRNRGDSPLHFGNGTRLTVT.